A selection of T cell receptor beta chains follows, all from one sample in a study of blood T cell repertoires in COVID-19. Only in-frame clones appear in the TCRdb table, and some are missing; sequencing was by immunoSEQ multiplex PCR. The sample yields over 120,000 clones, more than 75% seen once. Sequencing was done on a sample of peripheral blood. The source of these receptors is a man aged 50 to 60 who had recovered from COVID-19. The CDR3 runs from the conserved cysteine through the conserved F or W. Fields, in order: V gene, D gene, J gene, clone size, CDR3 protein, CDR3 DNA. The D gene is left open where the match is weak. Rows may omit the clone size; those that give it use once, few, many or a size class.

v_gene: TRBV11-2; d_gene: TRBD1; j_gene: TRBJ1-1; abundance: once; CDR3aa: CASSRQGGNTEAFF; CDR3nt: TGTGCCAGCAGCCGACAGGGAGGGAACACTGAAGCTTTCTTT
v_gene: TRBV19; d_gene: TRBD1; j_gene: TRBJ2-3; abundance: .; CDR3aa: CASRRDRGIADTQYF; CDR3nt: TGTGCCAGTAGGAGGGACAGGGGAATAGCAGATACGCAGTATTTT
v_gene: TRBV6-2/TRBV6-3; d_gene: .; j_gene: TRBJ2-7; abundance: .; CDR3aa: CASSYMEVIEQYF; CDR3nt: TGTGCCAGCAGTTACATGGAGGTTATTGAGCAGTACTTC
v_gene: TRBV4-3; d_gene: .; j_gene: TRBJ2-3; abundance: .; CDR3aa: CASSQDNRATDTQYF; CDR3nt: TGCGCCAGCAGCCAAGATAACAGGGCCACAGATACGCAGTATTTT
v_gene: TRBV20-1; d_gene: .; j_gene: TRBJ2-7; abundance: .; CDR3aa: CSASVNPPRTASYEQYF; CDR3nt: TGCAGTGCTAGTGTAAATCCCCCGAGGACAGCCTCCTACGAGCAGTACTTC
v_gene: TRBV29-1; d_gene: TRBD1; j_gene: TRBJ1-2; abundance: .; CDR3aa: CSAGTGVLYGYTF; CDR3nt: TGCAGCGCTGGGACAGGGGTCCTCTATGGCTACACCTTC
v_gene: TRBV5-1; d_gene: TRBD1; j_gene: TRBJ1-5; abundance: .; CDR3aa: CASSWTGVGQPQHF; CDR3nt: TGCGCCAGCAGCTGGACAGGGGTAGGACAGCCCCAGCATTTT
v_gene: TRBV7-6; d_gene: .; j_gene: TRBJ2-1; abundance: .; CDR3aa: CASSAPRGRDEQFF; CDR3nt: TGTGCCAGCAGCGCCCCCAGGGGTCGGGATGAGCAGTTCTTC
v_gene: TRBV7-8; d_gene: TRBD1; j_gene: TRBJ1-1; abundance: .; CDR3aa: CASTQGRSAEAFF; CDR3nt: TGTGCCAGCACACAGGGGAGATCTGCTGAAGCTTTCTTT
v_gene: TRBV18; d_gene: TRBD1; j_gene: TRBJ1-1; abundance: .; CDR3aa: CASSPGGTGRFAFF; CDR3nt: TGTGCCAGCTCACCCGGCGGGACAGGGAGGTTCGCTTTCTTT
v_gene: TRBV21-1; d_gene: .; j_gene: TRBJ2-7; abundance: .; CDR3aa: CASSSRTGTGGHEQYF; CDR3nt: TGTGCCAGCAGCTCACGTACCGGGACAGGGGGACACGAGCAGTACTTC
v_gene: TRBV30; d_gene: .; j_gene: TRBJ1-3; abundance: .; CDR3aa: CAWSVQRSGNTIYF; CDR3nt: TGTGCCTGGAGTGTTCAGCGCTCTGGAAACACCATATATTTT
v_gene: TRBV5-1; d_gene: TRBD2; j_gene: TRBJ2-5; abundance: .; CDR3aa: CASSPGLAGAGEETQYF; CDR3nt: TGCGCCAGCAGCCCGGGACTAGCGGGGGCCGGAGAAGAGACCCAGTACTTC
v_gene: TRBV6-6; d_gene: TRBD1; j_gene: TRBJ1-6; abundance: few; CDR3aa: CASSWTGNSPLHF; CDR3nt: TGTGCCAGCAGTTGGACAGGGAATTCACCCCTCCACTTT
v_gene: TRBV7-3; d_gene: TRBD2; j_gene: TRBJ2-1; abundance: few; CDR3aa: CASSLDAGGHNEQFF; CDR3nt: TGTGCCAGCAGCTTAGATGCGGGGGGACACAATGAGCAGTTCTTC
v_gene: TRBV5-6; d_gene: TRBD1; j_gene: TRBJ1-4; abundance: .; CDR3aa: CASGDQGGANEKLFF; CDR3nt: TGTGCCAGCGGAGATCAGGGGGGCGCTAATGAAAAACTGTTTTTT
v_gene: TRBV19; d_gene: TRBD2; j_gene: TRBJ2-2; abundance: .; CDR3aa: CASSLTGGAGELFF; CDR3nt: TGTGCCAGTAGTCTGACGGGGGGAGCCGGGGAGCTGTTTTTT
v_gene: TRBV20-1; d_gene: .; j_gene: TRBJ2-1; abundance: .; CDR3aa: CSASATYNEQFF; CDR3nt: TGCAGTGCTAGTGCAACCTACAATGAGCAGTTCTTC
v_gene: TRBV11-2; d_gene: TRBD1; j_gene: TRBJ1-3; abundance: once; CDR3aa: CASSFATGGDFGNTIYF; CDR3nt: TGTGCCAGCAGCTTTGCGACAGGGGGCGATTTTGGAAACACCATATATTTT
v_gene: TRBV2; d_gene: .; j_gene: TRBJ2-7; abundance: .; CDR3aa: CASSVRQARYEQYF; CDR3nt: TGTGCCAGCAGTGTACGACAGGCGAGATACGAGCAGTACTTC
v_gene: TRBV18; d_gene: TRBD1; j_gene: TRBJ1-5; abundance: .; CDR3aa: CASSPPGQGVLDQPQHF; CDR3nt: TGTGCCAGCTCACCGCCGGGACAGGGAGTTCTAGATCAGCCCCAGCATTTT
v_gene: TRBV18; d_gene: TRBD2; j_gene: TRBJ2-2; abundance: .; CDR3aa: CASSPGLAGGAAKEKELFF; CDR3nt: TGTGCCAGCTCACCGGGGCTAGCGGGGGGAGCCGCAAAAGAAAAGGAGCTGTTTTTT
v_gene: TRBV7-9; d_gene: .; j_gene: TRBJ2-7; abundance: .; CDR3aa: CASSPRDRNIQQYF; CDR3nt: TGTGCCAGCAGTCCTAGAGACCGCAACATTCAGCAGTACTTC
v_gene: TRBV5-8; d_gene: TRBD1; j_gene: TRBJ1-2; abundance: .; CDR3aa: CASSARTGNYGYTF; CDR3nt: TGTGCCAGCAGCGCCCGGACAGGGAACTATGGCTACACCTTC
v_gene: TRBV5-8; d_gene: .; j_gene: TRBJ1-4; abundance: .; CDR3aa: CASSPPNGEKLFF; CDR3nt: TGTGCCAGCAGCCCCCCCAACGGGGAAAAACTGTTTTTT
v_gene: TRBV6-1; d_gene: .; j_gene: TRBJ1-6; abundance: .; CDR3aa: CASSPRAWESPLHF; CDR3nt: TGTGCCAGCAGCCCCCGGGCCTGGGAGTCACCCCTCCACTTT
v_gene: TRBV6-5; d_gene: TRBD1; j_gene: TRBJ2-1; abundance: .; CDR3aa: CASSPGQAREQFF; CDR3nt: TGTGCCAGCAGTCCTGGACAGGCGCGGGAGCAGTTCTTC
v_gene: TRBV7-2; d_gene: TRBD2; j_gene: TRBJ2-5; abundance: .; CDR3aa: CASSLGLVRYQETQYF; CDR3nt: TGTGCCAGCAGCCTGGGACTAGTGAGATACCAAGAGACCCAGTACTTC
v_gene: TRBV6-5; d_gene: .; j_gene: TRBJ1-1; abundance: .; CDR3aa: CASSYSGGGTEAFF; CDR3nt: TGTGCCAGCAGTTACTCTGGGGGGGGCACTGAAGCTTTCTTT
v_gene: TRBV11-3; d_gene: TRBD1; j_gene: TRBJ1-3; abundance: .; CDR3aa: CASTQGTIHSGNTIYF; CDR3nt: TGTGCCAGCACACAGGGGACCATTCACTCTGGAAACACCATATATTTT
v_gene: TRBV3-1/TRBV3-2; d_gene: .; j_gene: TRBJ2-5; abundance: .; CDR3aa: CASSQDVGAGGETQYF; CDR3nt: TGTGCCAGCAGCCAAGATGTCGGAGCAGGGGGGGAGACCCAGTACTTC